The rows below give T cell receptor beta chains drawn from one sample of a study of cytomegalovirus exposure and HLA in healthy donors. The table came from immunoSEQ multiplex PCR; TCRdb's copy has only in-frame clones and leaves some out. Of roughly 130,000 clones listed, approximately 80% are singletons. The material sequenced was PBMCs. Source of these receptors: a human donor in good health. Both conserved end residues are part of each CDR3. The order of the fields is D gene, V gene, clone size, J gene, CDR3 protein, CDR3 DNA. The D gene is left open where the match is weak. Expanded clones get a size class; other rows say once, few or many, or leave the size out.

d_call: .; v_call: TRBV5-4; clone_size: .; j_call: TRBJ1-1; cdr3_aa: CASSLGPLGATEAFF; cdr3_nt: TGTGCCAGCAGCTTAGGTCCGCTGGGGGCGACTGAAGCTTTCTTT
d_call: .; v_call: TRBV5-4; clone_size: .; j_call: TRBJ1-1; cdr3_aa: CASSSLGANTEAFF; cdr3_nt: TGTGCCAGCAGCTCACTGGGAGCGAACACTGAAGCTTTCTTT
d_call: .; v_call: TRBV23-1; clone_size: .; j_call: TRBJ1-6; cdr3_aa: CASSRVQGGAYNSPLHF; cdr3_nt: TGCGCCAGCAGTCGGGTCCAGGGAGGCGCCTATAATTCACCCCTCCACTTT
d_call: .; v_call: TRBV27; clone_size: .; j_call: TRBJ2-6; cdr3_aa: CASSLWGPGGGANVLTF; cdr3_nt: TGTGCCAGCAGTTTATGGGGCCCCGGGGGTGGGGCCAACGTCCTGACTTTC
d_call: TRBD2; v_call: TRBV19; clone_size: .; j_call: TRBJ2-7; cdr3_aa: CASSPPAGGLYEQYF; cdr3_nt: TGTGCCAGTAGCCCCCCAGCGGGGGGGCTCTACGAGCAGTACTTC
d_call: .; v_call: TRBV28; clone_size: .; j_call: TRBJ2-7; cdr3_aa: CASSLALGGREQYF; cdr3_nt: TGTGCCAGCAGTTTAGCTCTCGGGGGGCGCGAGCAGTACTTC
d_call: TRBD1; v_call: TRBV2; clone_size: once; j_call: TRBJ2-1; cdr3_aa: CASSLQGAISTKEQFF; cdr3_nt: TGTGCCAGCAGCCTACAGGGGGCCATATCCACAAAGGAGCAGTTCTTC
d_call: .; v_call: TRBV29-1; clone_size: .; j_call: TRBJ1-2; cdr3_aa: CSAQVDYGYTF; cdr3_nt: TGCAGCGCGCAGGTGGACTATGGCTACACCTTC
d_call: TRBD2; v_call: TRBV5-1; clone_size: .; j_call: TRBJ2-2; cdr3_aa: CASSLVPSGGPANTGELFF; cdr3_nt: TGCGCCAGCAGCTTGGTTCCTAGCGGGGGCCCCGCGAACACCGGGGAGCTGTTTTTT
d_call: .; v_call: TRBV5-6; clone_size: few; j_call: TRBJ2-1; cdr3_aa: CASSAGFEQFF; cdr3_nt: TGTGCCAGCAGCGCGGGATTTGAGCAGTTCTTC
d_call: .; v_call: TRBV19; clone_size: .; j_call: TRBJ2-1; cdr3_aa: CASSMSGGGSYNEQFF; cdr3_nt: TGTGCCAGTAGTATGTCGGGCGGAGGCTCCTACAATGAGCAGTTCTTC
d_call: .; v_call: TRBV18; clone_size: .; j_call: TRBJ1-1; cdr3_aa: CASSPLQEMNTEAFF; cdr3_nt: TGTGCCAGCTCACCACTGCAGGAAATGAACACTGAAGCTTTCTTT
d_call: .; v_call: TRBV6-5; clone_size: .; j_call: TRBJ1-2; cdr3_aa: CASSPTQGQGGYTF; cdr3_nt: TGTGCCAGCAGCCCCACACAGGGCCAGGGGGGCTACACCTTC
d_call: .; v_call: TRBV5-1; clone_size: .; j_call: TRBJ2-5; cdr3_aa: CASSLYGSKGQETQYF; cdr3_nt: TGCGCCAGCAGCTTGTACGGGAGTAAGGGCCAAGAGACCCAGTACTTC
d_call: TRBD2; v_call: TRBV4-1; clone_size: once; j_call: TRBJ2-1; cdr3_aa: CASSQDSRFLRRGGRNEQFF; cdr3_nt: TGCGCCAGCAGCCAAGATTCCAGGTTTTTACGGCGGGGGGGCCGGAATGAGCAGTTCTTC
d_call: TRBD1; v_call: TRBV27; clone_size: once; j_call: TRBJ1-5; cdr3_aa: CASSLYGTGNQPQHF; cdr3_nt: TGTGCCAGCAGTTTATATGGGACAGGGAATCAGCCCCAGCATTTT
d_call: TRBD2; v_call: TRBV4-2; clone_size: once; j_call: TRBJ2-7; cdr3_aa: CASSGPSGASYEQYF; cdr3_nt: TGTGCCAGCAGCGGGCCTAGCGGGGCTTCCTACGAGCAGTACTTC
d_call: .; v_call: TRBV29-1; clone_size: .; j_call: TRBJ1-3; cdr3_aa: CSVRGLGGNTIYF; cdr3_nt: TGCAGCGTTCGAGGGTTAGGGGGAAACACCATATATTTT
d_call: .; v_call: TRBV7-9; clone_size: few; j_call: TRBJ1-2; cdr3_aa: CASSLGGNYGYTF; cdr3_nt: TGTGCCAGCAGCTTAGGAGGGAACTATGGCTACACCTTC
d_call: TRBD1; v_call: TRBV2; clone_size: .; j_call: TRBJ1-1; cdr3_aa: CASSDTTGGTEAFF; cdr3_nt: TGTGCCAGCAGCGATACAACAGGGGGCACTGAAGCTTTCTTT
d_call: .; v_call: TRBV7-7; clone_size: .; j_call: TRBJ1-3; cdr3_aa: CASNPGIGNTIYF; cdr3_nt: TGTGCCAGCAACCCAGGGATTGGAAACACCATATATTTT
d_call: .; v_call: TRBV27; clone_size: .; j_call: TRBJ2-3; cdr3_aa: CASSRALAIVADTQYF; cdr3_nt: TGTGCCAGCAGCCGAGCTCTAGCTATTGTCGCAGATACGCAGTATTTT
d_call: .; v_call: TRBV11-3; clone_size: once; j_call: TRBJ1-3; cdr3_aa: CASSFNRADTIYF; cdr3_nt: TGTGCCAGCAGCTTCAACAGGGCAGACACCATATATTTT
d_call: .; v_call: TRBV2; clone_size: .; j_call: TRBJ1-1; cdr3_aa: CASSMDIPVAMNTEAFF; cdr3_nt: TGTGCCAGCAGTATGGACATCCCGGTGGCGATGAACACTGAAGCTTTCTTT
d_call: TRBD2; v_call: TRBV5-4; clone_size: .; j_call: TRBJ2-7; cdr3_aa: CASSLGLAGDSYEQYF; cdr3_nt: TGTGCCAGCAGCTTGGGACTAGCGGGGGACTCCTACGAGCAGTACTTC
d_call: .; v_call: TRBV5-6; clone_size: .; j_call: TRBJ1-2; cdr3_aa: CASSTGYFSVGYTF; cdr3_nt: TGTGCCAGCAGCACAGGGTATTTCTCGGTTGGCTACACCTTC
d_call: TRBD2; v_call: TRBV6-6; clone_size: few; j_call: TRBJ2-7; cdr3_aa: CASSPTRSGGSYEQYF; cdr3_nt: TGTGCCAGCAGTCCTACGCGTAGCGGGGGCTCCTACGAGCAGTACTTC
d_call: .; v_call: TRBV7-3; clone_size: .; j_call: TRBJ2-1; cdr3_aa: CASSLTGPVEQFF; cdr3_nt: TGTGCCAGCAGCTTAACGGGCCCGGTTGAGCAGTTCTTC
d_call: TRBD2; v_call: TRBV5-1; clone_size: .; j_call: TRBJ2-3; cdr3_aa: CASSLEIAGVTDTQYF; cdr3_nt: TGCGCCAGCAGCTTGGAGATAGCGGGGGTCACAGATACGCAGTATTTT
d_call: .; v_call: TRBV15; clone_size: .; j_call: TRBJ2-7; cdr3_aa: CATSRDRVPGLPTYEQYF; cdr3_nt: TGTGCCACCAGCAGAGATCGCGTTCCCGGGTTACCTACCTACGAGCAGTACTTC
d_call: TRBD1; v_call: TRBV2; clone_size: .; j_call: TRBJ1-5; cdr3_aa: CAVTGVADQPQHF; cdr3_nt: TGTGCCGTTACAGGGGTAGCGGATCAGCCCCAGCATTTT
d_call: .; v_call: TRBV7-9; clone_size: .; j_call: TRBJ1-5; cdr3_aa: CSSSFYGVVGNQPQHF; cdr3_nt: TGTTCCAGCAGCTTTTACGGGGTTGTAGGCAATCAGCCCCAGCATTTT
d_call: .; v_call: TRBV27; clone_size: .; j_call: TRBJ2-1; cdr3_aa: CASSLHFGGGPENEQFF; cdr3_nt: TGTGCCAGCAGTTTACATTTTGGCGGGGGCCCCGAGAATGAGCAGTTCTTC
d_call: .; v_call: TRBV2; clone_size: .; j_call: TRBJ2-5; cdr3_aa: CASRPWFIRGSETQYF; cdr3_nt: TGTGCCAGCAGGCCCTGGTTCATTCGGGGTTCTGAGACCCAGTACTTC
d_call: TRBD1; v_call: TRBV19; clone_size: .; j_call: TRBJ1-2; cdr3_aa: CASSITGDSFYGYTF; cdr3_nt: TGTGCCAGTAGTATCACCGGGGACAGTTTCTATGGCTACACCTTC
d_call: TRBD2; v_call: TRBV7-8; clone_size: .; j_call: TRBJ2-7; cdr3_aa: CASSWGTGLGIYEQYF; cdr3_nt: TGTGCCAGCAGCTGGGGGACGGGACTAGGGATTTACGAGCAGTACTTC
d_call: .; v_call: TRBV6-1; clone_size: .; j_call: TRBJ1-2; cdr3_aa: CASSEWEGIINGYTF; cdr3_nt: TGTGCCAGCAGTGAATGGGAGGGGATCATAAATGGCTACACCTTC
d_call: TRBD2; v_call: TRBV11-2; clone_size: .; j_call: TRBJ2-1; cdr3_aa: CASSLVGLAGARNEQFF; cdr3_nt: TGTGCCAGCAGCTTAGTGGGACTAGCGGGGGCCCGCAATGAGCAGTTCTTC
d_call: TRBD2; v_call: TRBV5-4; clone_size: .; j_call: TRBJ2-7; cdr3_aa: CASSSGAGGLSYEQYF; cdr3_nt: TGTGCCAGCAGCTCGGGGGCGGGGGGCCTCTCCTACGAGCAGTACTTC
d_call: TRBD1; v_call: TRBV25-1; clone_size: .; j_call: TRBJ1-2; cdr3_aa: CASSGRQGRFGMFGYTF; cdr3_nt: TGTGCCAGCAGTGGACGACAGGGTCGTTTTGGGATGTTTGGCTACACCTTC
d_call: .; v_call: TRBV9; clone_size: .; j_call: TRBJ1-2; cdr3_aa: CASSVSPQGEGYTF; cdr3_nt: TGTGCCAGCAGCGTTTCCCCACAGGGAGAGGGCTACACCTTC
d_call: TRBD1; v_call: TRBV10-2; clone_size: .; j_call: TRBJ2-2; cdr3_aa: CASSYDRGDTGELFF; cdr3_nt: TGCGCCAGCAGTTACGACAGGGGGGACACCGGGGAGCTGTTTTTT
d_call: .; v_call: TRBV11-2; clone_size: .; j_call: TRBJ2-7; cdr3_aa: CASSLGTDSYEQYF; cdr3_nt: TGTGCCAGCAGCTTAGGGACAGACTCCTACGAGCAGTACTTC
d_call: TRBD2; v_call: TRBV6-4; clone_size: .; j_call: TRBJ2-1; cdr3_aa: CASSEGTSGGGNEQFF; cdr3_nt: TGTGCCAGCAGTGAGGGGACTAGCGGGGGGGGGAATGAGCAGTTCTTC
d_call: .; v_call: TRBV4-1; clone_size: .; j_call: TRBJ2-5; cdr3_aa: CASSQQQGLQTQYF; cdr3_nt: TGCGCCAGCAGCCAACAGCAGGGACTGCAGACCCAGTACTTC
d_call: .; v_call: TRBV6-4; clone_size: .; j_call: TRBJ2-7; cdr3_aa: CASSDSYSYEQYF; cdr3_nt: TGTGCCAGCAGTGACTCTTACTCCTACGAGCAGTACTTC
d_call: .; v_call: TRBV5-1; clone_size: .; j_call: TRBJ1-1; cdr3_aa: CASSSRGGALDTEAFF; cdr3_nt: TGCGCCAGCAGCTCGCGAGGAGGGGCTTTGGATACTGAAGCTTTCTTT
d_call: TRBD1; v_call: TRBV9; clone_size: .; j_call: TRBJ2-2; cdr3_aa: CASSAPGQGSTGELFF; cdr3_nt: TGTGCCAGCAGCGCTCCGGGACAGGGCTCAACCGGGGAGCTGTTTTTT